These 9 T cell receptor beta chains originate from one sample sequenced in a study of shared clonotypes between healthy human individuals. Using immunoSEQ multiplex PCR, the repertoire was profiled, and TCRdb retains in-frame clones only, with some absent. This sample has around 2.1 million clones, with more than 85% found just once. Naive CD8 isolation took CD45RO-negative cells positively selected for CCR7 and excluded terminally differentiated effector memory CD45RA+ cells. What was sequenced was naive CD8+ T cells from PBMCs. The receptors shown here come from a man in his late teens or twenties in good health. Some clones in this sample may be carry-over from other donors' samples.

The chain carries TRBV28 and TRBJ1-3, with D unclear. Germline values: CDR1 MDHEN, CDR2 SYDVKM. The CDR3 contains 15 residues. The V and J ends lost 10 bases and 0 bases respectively, with 16 bases between them. The DNA of the CDR3 is TGTGCCACCGGGCCCCTTGGTAACTCTGGAAACACCATATATTTT. It is translated as CATGPLGNSGNTIYF.

As regards this clone: Compared with germline, one end of the junction differs, possibly owing to a read error. The V gene is TRBV7-6, the J gene TRBJ2-1; 8 bases agree with TRBD2. This CDR3 contains 11 residues. The germline V gene encodes CDR1 SGHVS and CDR2 FNYEAQ. The CDR3 protein is CASSSGLGKVF. CDR3 sequence (DNA): TGTGCCAGCAGCTCGGGACTAGGAAAAGTCTTC.

This chain uses TRBV5-1 with TRBJ2-7; D remains ambiguous. The germline V gene has CDR1 SGHRS and CDR2 YFSETQ. The V end was cut by 5 bases, the J end by 3 bases, with 6 bases between. This CDR3 comprises 11 residues. The CDR3 reads CASRTNYEQYF. CDR3 in DNA: TGCGCCAGCAGAACCAACTACGAGCAGTACTTC.

As for this clone: One junction end disagrees with the germline gene, perhaps due to a read error. V gene TRBV27 combines with J gene TRBJ2-7, with D perhaps matching TRBD2 (6 bases). This CDR3 is 14 amino acids long. Per the germline V gene, CDR1 is MNHEY and CDR2 is SMNVEV (reference sequence). The CDR3: CASSLLEGRYKQYF. The CDR3 DNA sequence: TGTGCCAGCAGTTTGTTGGAGGGGCGCTACAAGCAGTACTTC.

In the case of this clone: The same CDR3 arises from other DNA sequences in this sample as well. The CDR3 loop reads CASSLGRASGEQYF. DNA of the CDR3: TGTGCCAGCAGTTTAGGTCGGGCTAGCGGAGAGCAGTACTTC. This chain connects TRBV27 to TRBJ2-7, with 7 bases fitting TRBD2. Germline V gene lookup returns CDR1 MNHEY and CDR2 SMNVEV (reference sequence). V shed 2 bases, J shed 7 bases, and the junction held 8 bases outside the gene matches. This CDR3 has 14 amino acids.

J is TRBJ2-2 and V is TRBV27; 9 nucleotides match TRBD2. CDR3 length: 16 amino acids. J gave up 0 bases and V 9 bases, and 8 bases lay outside the gene matches. The V gene's germline CDR1 is MNHEY and CDR2 SMNVEV (reference sequence). CDR3 loop: CASSMLAGTNTGELFF. The CDR3, as DNA: TGTGCCAGTTCTATGCTAGCGGGAACGAACACCGGGGAGCTGTTTTTT.

This sequence joins TRBV7-9 and TRBJ1-2, with 9 bases aligning to TRBD1. V gave up 4 bases and J gave up 6 bases; unmatched junction bases: 6. Germline CDR1 reads SEHNR; CDR2 reads FQNEAQ (reference sequence). The CDR3 is made up of 14 amino acids. CDR3: CASSSRDRVNGYTF. CDR3 DNA sequence: TGTGCCAGCAGCTCCCGGGACAGGGTCAATGGCTACACCTTC.

In this sample, this clone turned up once. The rearrangement links TRBV6-1 to TRBJ1-5; TRBD1 matches at 7 bases. Germline V gives CDR1 MNHNS, CDR2 SASEGT. The CDR3 is 14 amino acids. Unmatched junction bases numbered 4, after V lost 7 bases and J lost 1 base. CDR3 amino acids: CASTDRESNQPQHF. As DNA, the CDR3 is TGTGCCAGCACAGACAGGGAGAGCAATCAGCCCCAGCATTTT.

The CDR3 coding sequence is TGTGCCAGCAGTTACGTGGGCGGGACAGCCTACGAGCAGTACTTC. Protein product: CASSYVGGTAYEQYF. This sequence joins TRBV27 and TRBJ2-7, with D perhaps TRBD1 (7 bases). V was clipped by 4 bases and J by 2 bases, with 15 bases between them. CDR1 is MNHEY and CDR2 is SMNVEV in the germline V gene (reference sequence). This CDR3 spans 15 amino acids.